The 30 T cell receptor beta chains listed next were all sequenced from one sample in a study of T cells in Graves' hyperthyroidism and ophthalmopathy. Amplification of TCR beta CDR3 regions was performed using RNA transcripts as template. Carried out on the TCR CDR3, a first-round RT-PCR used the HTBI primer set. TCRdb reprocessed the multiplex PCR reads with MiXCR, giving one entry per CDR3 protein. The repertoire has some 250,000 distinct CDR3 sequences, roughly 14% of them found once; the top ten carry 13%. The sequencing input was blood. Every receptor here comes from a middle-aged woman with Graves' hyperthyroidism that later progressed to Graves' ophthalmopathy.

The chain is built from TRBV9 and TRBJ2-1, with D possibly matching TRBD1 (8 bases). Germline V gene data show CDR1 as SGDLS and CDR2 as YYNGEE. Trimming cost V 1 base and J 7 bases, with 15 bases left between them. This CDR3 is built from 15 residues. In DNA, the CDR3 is TGTGCCAGCAGCGTAAACAGGGGGGGGCCAAATGAGCAGTTCTTC. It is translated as CASSVNRGGPNEQFF.

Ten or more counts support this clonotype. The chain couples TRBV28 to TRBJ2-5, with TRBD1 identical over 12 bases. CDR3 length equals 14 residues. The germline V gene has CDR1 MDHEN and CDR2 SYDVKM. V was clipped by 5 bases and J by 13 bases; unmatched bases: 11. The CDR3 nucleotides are TGTGCCAGCAGTCGGGGACAGGGGGCGATCCGTACGTACTTC. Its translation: CASSRGQGAIRTYF.

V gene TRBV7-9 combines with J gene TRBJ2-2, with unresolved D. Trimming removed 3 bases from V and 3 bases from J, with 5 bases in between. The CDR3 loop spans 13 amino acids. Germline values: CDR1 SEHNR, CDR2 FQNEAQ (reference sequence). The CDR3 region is CASSLSDTGELFF. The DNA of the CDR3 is TGTGCCAGCAGCTTGTCTGACACCGGGGAGCTGTTTTTT.

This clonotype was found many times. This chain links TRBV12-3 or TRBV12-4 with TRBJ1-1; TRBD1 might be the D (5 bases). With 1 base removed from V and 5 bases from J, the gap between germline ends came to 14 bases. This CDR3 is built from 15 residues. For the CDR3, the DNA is TGTGCCAGCAGTTTAGTTGGGGGTCTCGGAACTGAAGCTTTCTTT. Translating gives CASSLVGGLGTEAFF.

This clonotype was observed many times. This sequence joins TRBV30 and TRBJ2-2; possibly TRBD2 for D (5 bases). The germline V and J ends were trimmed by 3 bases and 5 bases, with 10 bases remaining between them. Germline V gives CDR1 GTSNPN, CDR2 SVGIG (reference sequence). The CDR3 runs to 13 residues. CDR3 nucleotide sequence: TGTGCCTGGAGGCAGCCGGGGACCGGGGAGCTGTTTTTT. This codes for CAWRQPGTGELFF.

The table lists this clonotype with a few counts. The CDR3 DNA sequence: TGCGCCAGCAGCCCGTTGACAGGGGGCTCTGGAAACACCATATATTTT. It yields the protein CASSPLTGGSGNTIYF. The chain combines TRBV4-1 with TRBJ1-3; the match to TRBD1 covers 9 bases. Germline V gene data show CDR1 as MGHRA and CDR2 as YSYEKL. This CDR3 spans 16 amino acids. With 4 bases clipped from V and 0 bases from J, the junction kept 4 bases outside the gene matches.

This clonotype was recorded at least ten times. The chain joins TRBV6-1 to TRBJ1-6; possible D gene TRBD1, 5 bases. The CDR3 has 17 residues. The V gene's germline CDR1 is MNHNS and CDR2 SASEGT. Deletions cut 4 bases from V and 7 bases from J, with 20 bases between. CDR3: CASSGHTRWGFNSPLHF. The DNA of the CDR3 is TGTGCCAGCAGTGGACATACACGTTGGGGGTTCAATTCACCCCTCCACTTT.

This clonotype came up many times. DNA of the CDR3: TGCAGTGCCCAGACTAGCGGATATTACAATGAGCAGTTCTTC. Amino acids: CSAQTSGYYNEQFF. The V and J genes are TRBV20-1 and TRBJ2-1; TRBD2 matches at 9 bases. CDR1 is DFQATT and CDR2 is SNEGSKA in the germline V gene (reference sequence). The CDR3 extends over 14 amino acids. V shed 6 bases and J 4 bases; nucleotides not matched to a gene: 7.

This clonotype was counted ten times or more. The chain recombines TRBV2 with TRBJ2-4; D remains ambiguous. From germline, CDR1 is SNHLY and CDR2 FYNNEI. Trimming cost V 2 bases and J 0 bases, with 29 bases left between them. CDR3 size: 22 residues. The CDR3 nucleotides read TGTGCCAGCAGTGAAAACCCCGCGGACGGATGGATCCGGCCGCTAGCCAAAAACATTCAGTACTTC. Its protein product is CASSENPADGWIRPLAKNIQYF.

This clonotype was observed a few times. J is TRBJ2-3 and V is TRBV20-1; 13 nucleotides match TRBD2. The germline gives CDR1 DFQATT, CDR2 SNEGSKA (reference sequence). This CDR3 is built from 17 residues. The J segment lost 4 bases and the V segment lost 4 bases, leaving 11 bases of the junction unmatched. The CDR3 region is CSAIGLAGELAADTQYF. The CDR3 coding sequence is TGCAGTGCTATTGGACTAGCGGGAGAATTGGCGGCAGATACGCAGTATTTT.

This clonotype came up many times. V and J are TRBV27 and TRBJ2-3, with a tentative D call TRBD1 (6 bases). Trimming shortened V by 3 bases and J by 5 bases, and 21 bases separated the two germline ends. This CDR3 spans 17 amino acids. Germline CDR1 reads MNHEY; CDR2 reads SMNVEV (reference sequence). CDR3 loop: CASSFAGAPVTGDTQYF. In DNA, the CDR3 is TGTGCCAGCAGTTTTGCCGGTGCCCCTGTGACAGGAGATACGCAGTATTTT.

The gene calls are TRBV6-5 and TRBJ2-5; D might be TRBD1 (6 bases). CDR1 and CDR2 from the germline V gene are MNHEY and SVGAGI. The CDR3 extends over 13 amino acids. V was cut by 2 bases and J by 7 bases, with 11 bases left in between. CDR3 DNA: TGTGCCAGCAGTTACGGACAGCTTGTGACCCAGTACTTC. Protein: CASSYGQLVTQYF.

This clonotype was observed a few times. The CDR3 DNA reads as TGTGCCAGCAGGGACCCTTTAAAGCAGCGGGTTAGCACAGATACGCAGTATTTT. It translates to CASRDPLKQRVSTDTQYF. This chain joins TRBV6-1 and TRBJ2-3; a weak D match, TRBD2 (6 bases). From germline, CDR1 is MNHNS and CDR2 SASEGT. The CDR3 runs to 18 residues. The V end was cut by 6 bases, the J end by 0 bases, with 22 bases between.

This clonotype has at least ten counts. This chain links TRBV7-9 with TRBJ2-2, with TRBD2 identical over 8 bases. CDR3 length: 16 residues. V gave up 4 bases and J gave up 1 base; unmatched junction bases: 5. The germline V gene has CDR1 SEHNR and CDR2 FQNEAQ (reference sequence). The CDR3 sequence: CASSSQREWNTGELFF. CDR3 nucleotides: TGTGCCAGCAGCTCCCAGCGGGAGTGGAACACCGGGGAGCTGTTTTTT. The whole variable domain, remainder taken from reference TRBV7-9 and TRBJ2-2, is DTGVSQNPRHKITKRGQNVTFRCDPISEHNRLYWYRQTLGQGPEFLTYFQNEAQLEKSRLLSDRFSAERPKGSFSTLEIQRTEQGDSAMYLCASSSQREWNTGELFFGEGSRLTVL.

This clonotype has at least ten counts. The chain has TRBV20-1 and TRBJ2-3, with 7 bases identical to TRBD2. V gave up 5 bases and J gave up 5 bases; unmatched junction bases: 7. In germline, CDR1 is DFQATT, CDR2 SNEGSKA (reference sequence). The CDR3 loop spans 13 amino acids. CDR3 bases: TGCAGTGCTTTTAGGGGCGGGGGAGATACGCAGTATTTT. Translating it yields CSAFRGGGDTQYF.

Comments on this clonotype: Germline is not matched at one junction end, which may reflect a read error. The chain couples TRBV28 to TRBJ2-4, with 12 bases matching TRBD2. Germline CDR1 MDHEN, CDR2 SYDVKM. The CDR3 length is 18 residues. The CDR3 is CPSSHPWTSGMEWSIQYF. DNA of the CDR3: TGTCCCAGCAGTCATCCATGGACTAGCGGGATGGAATGGAGCATTCAGTACTTC.

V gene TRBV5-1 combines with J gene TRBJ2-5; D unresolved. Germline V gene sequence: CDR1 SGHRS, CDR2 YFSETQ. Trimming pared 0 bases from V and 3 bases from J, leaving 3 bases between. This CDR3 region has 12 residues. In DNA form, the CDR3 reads TGCGCCAGCAGCTTGGTAAAAGAGACCCAGTACTTC. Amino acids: CASSLVKETQYF.

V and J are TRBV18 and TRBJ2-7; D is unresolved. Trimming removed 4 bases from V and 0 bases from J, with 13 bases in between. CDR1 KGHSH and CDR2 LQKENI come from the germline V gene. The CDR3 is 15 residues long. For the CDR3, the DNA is TGTGCCAGCTCACATACCGTTGAGCCCTCCTACGAGCAGTACTTC. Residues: CASSHTVEPSYEQYF.

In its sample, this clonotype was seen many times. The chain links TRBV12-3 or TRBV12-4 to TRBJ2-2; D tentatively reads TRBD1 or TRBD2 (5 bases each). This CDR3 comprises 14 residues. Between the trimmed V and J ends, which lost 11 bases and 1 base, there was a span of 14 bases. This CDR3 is CAGGTGRNTGELFF. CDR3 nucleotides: TGTGCCGGGGGAACAGGAAGGAACACCGGGGAGCTGTTTTTT.

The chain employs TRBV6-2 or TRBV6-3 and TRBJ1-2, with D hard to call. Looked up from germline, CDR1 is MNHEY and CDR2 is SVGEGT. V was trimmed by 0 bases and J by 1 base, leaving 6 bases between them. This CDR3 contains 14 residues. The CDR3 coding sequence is TGTGCCAGCAGTTACTCCGGTTTTAACTATGGCTACACCTTC. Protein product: CASSYSGFNYGYTF.

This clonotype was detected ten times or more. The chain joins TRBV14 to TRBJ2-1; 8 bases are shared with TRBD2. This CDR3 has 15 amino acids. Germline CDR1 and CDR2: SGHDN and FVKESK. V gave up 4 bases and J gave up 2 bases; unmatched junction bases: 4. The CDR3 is CASSPTSVAYNEQFF. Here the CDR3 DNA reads TGTGCCAGCAGCCCGACTAGCGTCGCCTACAATGAGCAGTTCTTC.

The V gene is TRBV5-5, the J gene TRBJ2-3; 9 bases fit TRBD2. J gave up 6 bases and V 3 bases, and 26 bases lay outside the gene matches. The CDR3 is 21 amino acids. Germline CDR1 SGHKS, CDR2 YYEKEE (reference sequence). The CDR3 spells CASSWRRSGVPRSSGMDTQYF. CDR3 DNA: TGTGCCAGCAGCTGGAGACGATCAGGGGTACCAAGGTCTAGCGGGATGGATACGCAGTATTTT.

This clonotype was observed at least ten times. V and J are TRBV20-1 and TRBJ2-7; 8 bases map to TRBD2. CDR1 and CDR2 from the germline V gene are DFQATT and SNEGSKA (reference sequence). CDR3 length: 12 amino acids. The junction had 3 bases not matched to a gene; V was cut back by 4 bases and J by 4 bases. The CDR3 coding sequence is TGCAGTGCTACTACTAGCGGTTACGAGCAGTACTTC. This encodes CSATTSGYEQYF.

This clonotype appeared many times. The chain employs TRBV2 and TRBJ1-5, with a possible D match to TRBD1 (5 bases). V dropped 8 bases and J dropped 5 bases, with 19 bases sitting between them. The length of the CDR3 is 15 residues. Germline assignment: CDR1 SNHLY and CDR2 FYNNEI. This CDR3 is CASGPNAGPDQPQHF. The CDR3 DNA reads TGTGCCAGCGGACCCAATGCGGGGCCCGATCAGCCCCAGCATTTT.

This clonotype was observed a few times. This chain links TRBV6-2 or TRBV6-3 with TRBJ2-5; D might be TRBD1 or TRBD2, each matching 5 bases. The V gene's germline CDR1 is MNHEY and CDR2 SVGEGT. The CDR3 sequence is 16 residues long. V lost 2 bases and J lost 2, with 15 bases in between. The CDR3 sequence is CASSYTREYGQETQYF. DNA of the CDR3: TGTGCCAGCAGTTACACCAGGGAGTACGGTCAAGAGACCCAGTACTTC.

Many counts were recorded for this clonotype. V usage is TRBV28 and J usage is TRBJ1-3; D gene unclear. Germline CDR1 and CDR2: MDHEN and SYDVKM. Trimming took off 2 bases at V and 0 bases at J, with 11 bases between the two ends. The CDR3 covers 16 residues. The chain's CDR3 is CASSLSPDSSGNTIYF. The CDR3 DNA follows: TGTGCCAGCAGTTTAAGTCCGGATTCCTCTGGAAACACCATATATTTT.

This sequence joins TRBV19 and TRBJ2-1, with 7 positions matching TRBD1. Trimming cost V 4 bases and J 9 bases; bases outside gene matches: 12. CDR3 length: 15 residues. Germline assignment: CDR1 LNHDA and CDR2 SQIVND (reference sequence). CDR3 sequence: CASSTQFGQATEQFF. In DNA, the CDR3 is TGTGCCAGTAGTACCCAATTCGGACAGGCAACTGAGCAGTTCTTC.

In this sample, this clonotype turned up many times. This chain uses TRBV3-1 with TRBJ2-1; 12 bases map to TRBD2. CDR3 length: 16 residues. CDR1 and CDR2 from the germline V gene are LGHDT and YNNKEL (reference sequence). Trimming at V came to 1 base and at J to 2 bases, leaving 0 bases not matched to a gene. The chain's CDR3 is CASSQGTSGTYNEQFF. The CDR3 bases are TGTGCCAGCAGCCAAGGGACTAGCGGGACCTACAATGAGCAGTTCTTC.

The CDR3 DNA reads TGCAGTGCTAGGTTCTGGCCTGAAACCTTCTTT. Its protein product is CSARFWPETFF. V is TRBV20-1 and J is TRBJ1-1; D not resolved. Germline V gene lookup returns CDR1 DFQATT and CDR2 SNEGSKA (reference sequence). This CDR3 is built from 11 residues. V lost 3 bases and J lost 14, with 16 bases in between.

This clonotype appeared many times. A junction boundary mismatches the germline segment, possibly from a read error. The CDR3: CASSLGPWNSEAFF. The CDR3 DNA is TGTGCCAGCAGCTTGGGCCCCTGGAACTCTGAAGCTTTCTTT. J is TRBJ1-1 and V is TRBV11-2; D is ambiguous. The germline V gene encodes CDR1 SGHAT and CDR2 FQNNGV. The CDR3 runs to 14 residues.